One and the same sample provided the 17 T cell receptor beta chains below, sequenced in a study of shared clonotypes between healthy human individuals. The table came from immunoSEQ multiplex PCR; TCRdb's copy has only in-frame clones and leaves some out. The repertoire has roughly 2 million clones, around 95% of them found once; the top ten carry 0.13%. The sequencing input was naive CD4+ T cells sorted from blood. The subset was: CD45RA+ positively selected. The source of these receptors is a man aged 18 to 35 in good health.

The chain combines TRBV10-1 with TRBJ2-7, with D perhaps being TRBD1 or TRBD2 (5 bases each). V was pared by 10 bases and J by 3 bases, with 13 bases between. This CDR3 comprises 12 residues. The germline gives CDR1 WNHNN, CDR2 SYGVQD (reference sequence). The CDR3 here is CAKLGTLYEQYF. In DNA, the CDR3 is TGCGCCAAACTAGGGACCCTCTACGAGCAGTACTTC.

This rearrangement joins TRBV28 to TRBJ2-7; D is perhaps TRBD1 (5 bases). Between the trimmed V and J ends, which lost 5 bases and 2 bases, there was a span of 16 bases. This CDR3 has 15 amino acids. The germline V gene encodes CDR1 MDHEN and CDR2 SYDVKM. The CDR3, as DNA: TGTGCCAGCAGTCCTCCCGGACACGGTCCCTACGAGCAGTACTTC. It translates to CASSPPGHGPYEQYF.

CDR3 coding DNA: TGCGCCAGCAGTAGGACAGGCTATCCCTACGAGCAGTACTTC. Protein sequence: CASSRTGYPYEQYF. V usage is TRBV5-1 and J usage is TRBJ2-7, with 7 bases matching TRBD1. Germline V gene sequence: CDR1 SGHRS, CDR2 YFSETQ. V gave up 5 bases and J gave up 2 bases; unmatched junction bases: 7. The CDR3 is 14 residues long.

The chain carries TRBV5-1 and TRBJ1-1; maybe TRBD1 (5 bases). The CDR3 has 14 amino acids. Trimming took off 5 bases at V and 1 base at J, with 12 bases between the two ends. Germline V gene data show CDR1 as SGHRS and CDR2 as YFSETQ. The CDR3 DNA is TGCGCCAGCAGTCAGGGACGGGAGAACACTGAAGCTTTCTTT. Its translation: CASSQGRENTEAFF.

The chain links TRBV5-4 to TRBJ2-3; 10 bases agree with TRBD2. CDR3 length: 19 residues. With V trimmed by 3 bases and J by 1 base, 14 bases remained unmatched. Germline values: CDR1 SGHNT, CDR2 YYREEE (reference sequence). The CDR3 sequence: CASSSDPRVLAGGTDTQYF. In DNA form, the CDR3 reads TGTGCCAGCAGCTCGGACCCAAGGGTTCTAGCGGGGGGCACAGATACGCAGTATTTT. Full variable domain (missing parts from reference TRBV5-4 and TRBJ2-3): ETGVTQSPTHLIKTRGQQVTLRCSSQSGHNTVSWYQQALGQGPQFIFQYYREEENGRGNFPPRFSGLQFPNYSSELNVNALELDDSALYLCASSSDPRVLAGGTDTQYFGPGTRLTVL.

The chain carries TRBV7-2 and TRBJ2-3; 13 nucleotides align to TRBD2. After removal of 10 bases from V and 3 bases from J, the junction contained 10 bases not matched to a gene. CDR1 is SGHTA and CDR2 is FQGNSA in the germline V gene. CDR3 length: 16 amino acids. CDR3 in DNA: TGTGCCATATCGCCCGGGACTAGCGGGATGACAGATACGCAGTATTTT. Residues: CAISPGTSGMTDTQYF.

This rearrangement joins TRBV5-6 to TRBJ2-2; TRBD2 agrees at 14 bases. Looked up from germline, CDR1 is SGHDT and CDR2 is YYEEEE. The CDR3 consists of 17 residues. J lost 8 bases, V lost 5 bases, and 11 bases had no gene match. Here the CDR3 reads CASRPAGTSGSEGELFF. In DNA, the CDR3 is TGTGCCAGCAGGCCGGCCGGGACTAGCGGGAGCGAGGGGGAGCTGTTTTTT.

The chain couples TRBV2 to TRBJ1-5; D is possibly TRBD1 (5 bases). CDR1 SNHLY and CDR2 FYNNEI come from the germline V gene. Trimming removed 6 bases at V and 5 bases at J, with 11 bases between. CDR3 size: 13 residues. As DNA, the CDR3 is TGTGCCAGCAGCGAACAGGAGTATCAGCCCCAGCATTTT. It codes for CASSEQEYQPQHF.

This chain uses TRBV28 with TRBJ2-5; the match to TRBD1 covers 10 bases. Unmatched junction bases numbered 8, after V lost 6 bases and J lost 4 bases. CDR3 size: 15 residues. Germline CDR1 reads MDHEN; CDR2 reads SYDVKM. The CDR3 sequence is CASSPGQGTVETQYF. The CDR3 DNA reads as TGTGCCAGCAGCCCGGGACAGGGGACGGTAGAGACCCAGTACTTC.

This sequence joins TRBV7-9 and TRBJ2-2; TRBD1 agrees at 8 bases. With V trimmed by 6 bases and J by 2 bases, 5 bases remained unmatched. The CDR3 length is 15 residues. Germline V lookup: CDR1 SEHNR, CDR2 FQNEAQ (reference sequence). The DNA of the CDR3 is TGTGCCAGCAGGGCGACAGGGGCCAACACCGGGGAGCTGTTTTTT. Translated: CASRATGANTGELFF.

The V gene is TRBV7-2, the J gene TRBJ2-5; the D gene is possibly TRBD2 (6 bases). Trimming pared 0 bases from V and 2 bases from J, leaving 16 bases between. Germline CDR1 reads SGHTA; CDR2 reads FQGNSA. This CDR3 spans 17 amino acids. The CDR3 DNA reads TGTGCCAGCAGCTTAGCGGCGATAACTAGCAGACAAGAGACCCAGTACTTC. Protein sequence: CASSLAAITSRQETQYF.

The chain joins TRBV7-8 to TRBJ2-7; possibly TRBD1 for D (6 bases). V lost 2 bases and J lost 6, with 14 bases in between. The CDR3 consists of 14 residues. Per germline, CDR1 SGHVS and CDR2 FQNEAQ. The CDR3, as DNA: TGTGCCAGCAGCTTAAACGGGACACCTCTCGAGCAGTACTTC. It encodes CASSLNGTPLEQYF. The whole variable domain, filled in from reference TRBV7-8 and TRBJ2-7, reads GAGVSQSPRYKVAKRGQDVALRCDPISGHVSLFWYQQALGQGPEFLTYFQNEAQLDKSGLPSDRFFAERPEGSVSTLKIQRTQQEDSAVYLCASSLNGTPLEQYFGPGTRLTVT.

CDR3 sequence reads: CASSERSAYGYTF. Written as DNA, the CDR3 is TGTGCCAGCAGTGAACGGTCCGCCTATGGCTACACCTTC. J is TRBJ1-2 and V is TRBV2; unclear D gene. CDR1 is SNHLY, CDR2 FYNNEI, per germline. The length of the CDR3 is 13 residues. V lost 2 bases and J lost 4, with 8 bases in between. The entire variable domain, with the rest obtained from reference TRBV2 and TRBJ1-2, is as follows: EPEVTQTPSHQVTQMGQEVILRCVPISNHLYFYWYRQILGQKVEFLVSFYNNEISEKSEIFDDQFSVERPDGSNFTLKIRSTKLEDSAMYFCASSERSAYGYTFGSGTRLTVV.

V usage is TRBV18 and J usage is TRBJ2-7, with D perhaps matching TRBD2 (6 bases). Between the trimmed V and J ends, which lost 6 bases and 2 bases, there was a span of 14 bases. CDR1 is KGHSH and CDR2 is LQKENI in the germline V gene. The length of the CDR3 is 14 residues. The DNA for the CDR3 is TGTGCCAGCTCGCCTAAACCGGGGGCCTACGAGCAGTACTTC. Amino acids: CASSPKPGAYEQYF.

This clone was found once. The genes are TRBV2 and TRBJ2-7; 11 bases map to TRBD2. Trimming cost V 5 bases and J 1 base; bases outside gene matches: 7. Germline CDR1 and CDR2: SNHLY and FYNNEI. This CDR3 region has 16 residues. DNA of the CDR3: TGTGCCAGCAGTTATATTCTAGCGGGAGGATCCTACGAGCAGTACTTC. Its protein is CASSYILAGGSYEQYF.

The CDR3 loop reads CASSPQVRGGRGIGYEQYF. CDR3 coding DNA: TGTGCCAGCAGTCCCCAAGTTCGGGGCGGCAGGGGGATAGGCTACGAGCAGTACTTC. This chain links TRBV28 with TRBJ2-7, with TRBD1 identical over 7 bases. Germline V lookup: CDR1 MDHEN, CDR2 SYDVKM. This CDR3 is built from 19 residues. After removal of 5 bases from V and 3 bases from J, the junction contained 22 bases not matched to a gene.

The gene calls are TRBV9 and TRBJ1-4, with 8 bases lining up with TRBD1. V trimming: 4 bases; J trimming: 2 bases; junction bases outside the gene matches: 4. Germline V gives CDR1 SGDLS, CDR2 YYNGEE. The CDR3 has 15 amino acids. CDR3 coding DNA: TGTGCCAGCAGCCCCTGGGACAGGACTAATGAAAAACTGTTTTTT. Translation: CASSPWDRTNEKLFF.